These T cell receptor beta chains were read from a single sample in a study of blood T cell repertoires in COVID-19. Some clones are missing from TCRdb's copy, which holds only in-frame ones; the method was immunoSEQ multiplex PCR. The sample records 140,000 to 150,000 clones, over 60% being singletons. Sequences were obtained from peripheral blood. The receptor set was obtained from a man aged 45 to 65 with acute or convalescent COVID-19. CDR3s include the opening cysteine and the closing phenylalanine or tryptophan. The D gene is left open where the match is weak. Not every row has a clone size; where given, it reads once, few, many or a size class.

TRBV13	.	TRBJ1-2	TRBD1	CASSGDRRYGYTF	TGTGCCAGCAGTGGGGACAGACGCTATGGCTACACCTTC
TRBV7-7	.	TRBJ2-5	.	CASSLVGGADQETQYF	TGTGCCAGCAGCTTAGTAGGTGGGGCAGATCAAGAGACCCAGTACTTC
TRBV28	.	TRBJ1-6	.	CASSSVSYNSPLHF	TGTGCCAGCAGCTCCGTGAGCTATAATTCACCCCTCCACTTT
TRBV2	.	TRBJ1-4	.	CASNRVAEKLFF	TGTGCCAGCAACAGGGTGGCTGAAAAACTGTTTTTT
TRBV7-9	.	TRBJ2-5	.	CASSPHGLVVLETQYF	TGTGCCAGCAGCCCCCATGGTTTAGTGGTGTTGGAGACCCAGTACTTC
TRBV4-2	.	TRBJ1-3	.	CASSQDRDTIYF	TGTGCCAGCAGCCAAGATCGTGACACCATATATTTT
TRBV23-1	.	TRBJ1-2	.	CASSHPRASNYGYTF	TGCGCCAGCAGTCATCCCAGGGCGTCGAACTATGGCTACACCTTC
TRBV6-5	.	TRBJ2-3	.	CALKGQLKDTQYF	TGTGCCCTCAAGGGGCAGCTCAAAGATACGCAGTATTTT
TRBV7-2	few	TRBJ2-2	TRBD2	CASSAASGGTGELFF	TGTGCCAGCAGCGCAGCTAGCGGGGGAACCGGGGAGCTGTTTTTT
TRBV5-6	.	TRBJ2-5	TRBD1	CASSSTPGQGMETQYF	TGTGCCAGCAGTTCTACTCCGGGACAGGGGATGGAGACCCAGTACTTC
TRBV29-1	.	TRBJ1-2	.	CSVESENYGYTF	TGCAGCGTTGAAAGCGAGAACTATGGCTACACCTTC
TRBV7-8	.	TRBJ1-1	.	CASSWGGSYTEAFF	TGTGCCAGCAGCTGGGGGGGGTCCTACACTGAAGCTTTCTTT
TRBV19	.	TRBJ1-1	TRBD1	CASSDRANTEAFF	TGTGCCAGTTCCGACAGGGCCAACACTGAAGCTTTCTTT
TRBV25-1	many	TRBJ1-6	.	CASSDVLNSPLHF	TGTGCCAGCAGTGACGTCCTAAATTCACCCCTCCACTTT
TRBV3-1/TRBV3-2	.	TRBJ1-4	.	CASSQDLGAEKLFF	TGTGCCAGCAGCCAAGATTTAGGGGCCGAAAAACTGTTTTTT
TRBV6-5	.	TRBJ2-3	TRBD1	CASSYWGQGVADTQYF	TGTGCCAGCAGTTACTGGGGACAGGGGGTCGCAGATACGCAGTATTTT
TRBV9	.	TRBJ1-1	.	CASSPSFGRGWTEAFF	TGTGCCAGCAGCCCCTCTTTTGGGAGGGGGTGGACTGAAGCTTTCTTT
TRBV5-1	.	TRBJ2-5	.	CASSLGTLQETQYF	TGCGCCAGCAGCTTGGGGACTCTCCAAGAGACCCAGTACTTC
TRBV5-4	once	TRBJ2-7	.	CASSLETSYEQYF	TGTGCCAGCAGCTTGGAGACATCCTACGAGCAGTACTTC
TRBV9	.	TRBJ2-1	.	CASSVDQLNEQFF	TGTGCCAGCAGCGTAGACCAGTTGAATGAGCAGTTCTTC
TRBV7-8	.	TRBJ2-5	.	CASSLRAGETQYF	TGTGCCAGCAGCTTACGGGCAGGGGAGACCCAGTACTTC
TRBV4-1	.	TRBJ1-3	TRBD1	CASARQGSGNTIYF	TGCGCCAGCGCCCGACAGGGATCTGGAAACACCATATATTTT
TRBV29-1	.	TRBJ2-3	TRBD1	CSVSGGTDTQYF	TGCAGCGTCTCAGGGGGAACAGATACGCAGTATTTT
TRBV7-8	few	TRBJ2-1	TRBD1	CASSLPGTGRNEQFF	TGTGCCAGCAGCTTACCTGGGACAGGTCGCAATGAGCAGTTCTTC
TRBV15	.	TRBJ2-1	TRBD2	CATSREGSGGGRQFF	TGTGCCACCAGCAGAGAGGGTAGCGGGGGCGGCCGGCAGTTCTTC
TRBV5-1	once	TRBJ2-1	TRBD1	CASSTGTGTYNEQFF	TGCGCCAGCAGCACCGGGACAGGGACCTACAATGAGCAGTTCTTC
TRBV2	.	TRBJ2-5	TRBD2	CASSPLTSGGAKTQYF	TGTGCCAGCAGTCCTCTGACTAGCGGGGGGGCCAAGACCCAGTACTTC
TRBV7-4	.	TRBJ2-2	TRBD2	CASSYWTSGDRAGELFF	TGTGCCAGCAGCTACTGGACTAGCGGGGATAGAGCCGGGGAGCTGTTTTTT
TRBV27	.	TRBJ1-5	.	CASSMRVLQPQHF	TGTGCCAGCAGTATGCGGGTTCTCCAGCCCCAGCATTTT
TRBV18	few	TRBJ1-5	.	CASSTDMNSNQPQHF	TGTGCCAGCTCAACGGACATGAATAGCAATCAGCCCCAGCATTTT
TRBV5-1	.	TRBJ2-2	.	CASSATRGTGELFF	TGCGCCAGCAGCGCGACCCGGGGGACCGGGGAGCTGTTTTTT
TRBV9	.	TRBJ2-3	.	CASSVRGSDTQYF	TGTGCCAGCAGCGTGCGGGGCTCAGATACGCAGTATTTT